The entry that follows covers one T cell receptor (beta chain) sequence. Which antigen it targets is not known. No clone much larger than this one lies a single base away; base qualities are absent. This record belongs to a study of blood T cells in healthy people across ages (dated by TCRdb to 2014 to 2015). In the study overall: In model experiments, roughly one uniquely barcoded TCR beta cDNA molecule per two T cells was captured by template switching. Donors of different ages were randomly distributed across sequencing lanes to avoid experimental bias. Four age groups were formed from the donors: young (average approximately 15 years), middle-aged (approximately 39), aged (roughly 56) and long-lived (about 80). Using deep sequencing normalized with unique cDNA molecular identifiers, the study measured how TCR beta repertoire diversity changes with age. For two donors (one aged 18 to 29 and one aged 80 or older), the study analyzed two additional independent replicas of 1 million unique cDNA reads from the same blood draw.

Per the germline V gene, SGHVS is the CDR1 and FQNEAQ is the CDR2. From its cysteine to its phenylalanine, the CDR3 spans 14 amino acids. Here the CDR3 DNA is all that survives: 42 bases in frame from base 1. The V end loses 1 base and the J end loses 7 bases, and a stretch of 13 bases separates them. Summary of the overall study and its limitations: Compared with the aged group, more naive CD4+ T cells, fewer expanded clones and increased TCR diversity were shown by the long-lived group, suggesting age selection. Observed TCR beta diversity per million T cells fell roughly linearly with age, and a significant reduction was already apparent by age approximately 40. Bulk unsorted PBMC profiling prevented conclusive comparison of naive and antigen-experienced compartments. Donor CMV infection status was unknown, potentially confounding age-related changes in expanded clonotypes. Observed TCR beta diversity correlated strongly with the percentage of naive T cells measured by flow cytometry. Estimates of total diversity from one million sequenced T cells were regarded as lower bounds and underestimates.

The receptor library was made with 5' RACE. The sequencing machine was an Illumina HiSeq 2500. A second PCR of roughly 7 to 12 cycles was run with a J-beta primer mix and a sample-barcoded 5' primer. A unique molecular identifier was introduced onto each TCR beta cDNA molecule by a template-switch 5' adaptor carrying 12 random nucleotides. Each sample yielded at least 3 million CDR3-containing paired-end reads. The Mint cDNA synthesis kit, primed by a TRBC-specific oligonucleotide, was used to synthesize first-strand cDNA from all RNA. Following uracil-DNA glycosylase treatment, all cDNA underwent a first 18-cycle PCR with the universal primers M1SS and BC2_uni_R. The authors' analysis ran thus. Each sample was normalized by randomly selecting 1 million high-quality reads, each carrying a distinct molecular identifier. Reads sharing molecular identifiers were discarded rather than binned into consensus sequences. MiTCR, set to a Q25 quality threshold and the strictest error-elimination algorithm, was used for CDR3 identification, clonotype clustering and error correction. A nonparametric unseen species model using Euler transformation provided a lower-bound estimate of total TCR beta diversity. The raw public data were reprocessed by TCRdb itself: fastp quality trimming at Q25, MiXCR clonotype calling, in-frame beta chains only. All rows with the same CDR3 protein become a single entry with the most common DNA and genes. The V and J calls reflect TCRdb's pipeline rather than the authors' work. Present in this sample are 1.6 million or so distinct CDR3 sequences, around 35% of which were seen just once. Of the sample, 11% is held by the ten largest clones.

Systemically healthy Caucasian individuals from Russia, some 40 in total and aged roughly 6 to 100 years, were included as donors. Each donor gave around 9.8 milliliters of peripheral blood, collected into EDTA-treated Vacutainer tubes. PBMCs were isolated by Ficoll-Paque density-gradient centrifugation, with at least 7 million obtained per sample. Total RNA, at least 6 micrograms per sample, was extracted from PBMCs with Trizol reagent. For every donor, an aliquot of PBMCs went through flow cytometry to measure the percentages of naive CD45RAhigh/CD27high T cells. The TCR comes from a woman younger than 45 in good health. Sequencing was carried out using blood. The chain is encoded by TRBV7-8 joined to TRBJ1-2, with the D gene uncertain. The CDR3 region reads CASSLGVGSGGYTF. The bases read TGTGCCAGCAGCTTAGGGGTGGGGTCGGGTGGCTACACCTTC. Beyond the CDR3, the reference TRBV7-8 and TRBJ1-2 genes provide the residues; the full variable domain reads: GAGVSQSPRYKVAKRGQDVALRCDPISGHVSLFWYQQALGQGPEFLTYFQNEAQLDKSGLPSDRFFAERPEGSVSTLKIQRTQQEDSAVYLCASSLGVGSGGYTFGSGTRLTVV.